These 8 T cell receptor beta chains were all obtained from the same sample, sequenced in a study of blood T cells in healthy people across ages (dated by TCRdb to about 2015). The library was generated by 5' RACE. Instrument used: Illumina HiSeq 2500. The second PCR ran for roughly 6 to 11 cycles and used a J-beta primer mix along with a sample-barcoded 5' primer. The raw public data were reprocessed by TCRdb itself: fastp quality trimming at Q25, MiXCR clonotype calling, in-frame beta chains only. Each record represents a unique CDR3 protein, reported with the most common genes and DNA among its rows. This sample has roughly 1.5 million distinct CDR3 sequences in its table, and 42% of those were observed once. The biggest ten clones account for more than 4% of the sample. The sample consisted of blood. These receptors all come from a woman aged 18-29 years in good health.

The chain is built from TRBV2 and TRBJ1-6; D not resolved. The CDR3 consists of 15 residues. Germline lookup yields CDR1 SNHLY and CDR2 FYNNEI. V dropped 3 bases and J dropped 0 bases, with 6 bases sitting between them. The CDR3 DNA follows: TGTGCCAGCAGTGACAGCCCCTCCTATAATTCACCCCTCCACTTT. Protein product: CASSDSPSYNSPLHF. The variable domain in full, with the rest retrieved from reference TRBV2 and TRBJ1-6, is EPEVTQTPSHQVTQMGQEVILRCVPISNHLYFYWYRQILGQKVEFLVSFYNNEISEKSEIFDDQFSVERPDGSNFTLKIRSTKLEDSAMYFCASSDSPSYNSPLHFGNGTRLTVT.

J is TRBJ2-7 and V is TRBV25-1; TRBD2 might be the D (5 bases). Germline V lookup: CDR1 MGHDK, CDR2 SYGVNS. CDR3 length: 14 amino acids. Trimming shortened V by 1 base and J by 5 bases, and 12 bases separated the two germline ends. CDR3 DNA: TGTGCCAGCAGTGAATCTCCGGGAACCGACGAGCAGTACTTC. Its translation: CASSESPGTDEQYF.

The chain uses TRBV6-2 or TRBV6-3 and TRBJ2-3; D not resolved. Deletions cut 1 base from V and 4 bases from J, with 12 bases between. The CDR3 sequence is 15 residues long. Looked up from germline, CDR1 is MNHEY and CDR2 is SVGEGT. The CDR3 DNA is TGTGCCAGCAGTTACTTGGCAGGTTTCGCAGATACGCAGTATTTT. This sequence encodes CASSYLAGFADTQYF.

This clonotype was seen more than once but under ten times. The rearrangement links TRBV7-9 to TRBJ1-2; tentative D call: TRBD1 (5 bases). CDR3 length: 13 residues. CDR1 and CDR2 (germline): SEHNR, FQNEAQ (reference sequence). Trimming pared 2 bases from V and 12 bases from J, leaving 16 bases between. The CDR3 DNA follows: TGTGCCAGCAGCTTAAACGAACAGGTCCTCAACACCTTC. Translated, it gives CASSLNEQVLNTF.

This chain links TRBV9 with TRBJ2-7, with 10 bases identical to TRBD2. V shed 4 bases, J shed 4 bases, and the junction held 8 bases outside the gene matches. Germline V gene data show CDR1 as SGDLS and CDR2 as YYNGEE. The CDR3 consists of 15 residues. CDR3 loop: CASSPSGSGGYEQYF. The CDR3 DNA reads TGTGCCAGCAGCCCCTCAGGTAGCGGGGGGTACGAGCAGTACTTC.

The gene calls are TRBV2 and TRBJ1-4; D is unclear. The ends were cut back, 5 bases at V and 14 bases at J, with 18 bases in the middle. This CDR3 comprises 13 residues. Germline CDR1 and CDR2: SNHLY and FYNNEI. CDR3 loop: CASSPLEVHWLFF. Here the CDR3 DNA reads TGTGCCAGCAGTCCCCTAGAGGTTCATTGGCTGTTTTTT.

This clonotype was seen a few times. The V and J genes are TRBV9 and TRBJ1-1; D might be TRBD1 (5 bases). CDR3 length: 15 residues. V lost 3 bases to trimming and J lost 3 bases, with 15 bases between them. The germline V gene has CDR1 SGDLS and CDR2 YYNGEE. The CDR3 is CASSETGDGDTEAFF. The CDR3 region has the DNA TGTGCCAGCAGCGAAACGGGGGATGGAGACACTGAAGCTTTCTTT.

This clonotype was detected only once. The chain carries TRBV5-1 and TRBJ2-1; a weak D match, TRBD1 (6 bases). The end of the DNA fits TRBJ2-7 better, so the J call may be wrong. This CDR3 is built from 15 residues. The germline CDR1 and CDR2 sequences are SGHRS and YFSETQ. The CDR3 DNA sequence: TGCGCCAGCAACCCGACAGGCGGCTCCTACAATGAGCAGTACTTC. Translating gives CASNPTGGSYNEQYF.